These T cell receptor beta chains were read from a single sample in a study of blood T cell repertoires in COVID-19. Sequencing used immunoSEQ multiplex PCR; TCRdb keeps in-frame clones, though not all of them. The table lists around 13,000 clones, about 80% of them singletons. Sequencing was done on a sample of peripheral blood. These receptors originate from a man in his forties with active or convalescent COVID-19. Each CDR3 is given with its conserved first and last residue. The order of the fields is clone size, D gene, J gene, V gene, CDR3 protein, CDR3 DNA. D genes are given only for firm matches. Only part of the rows carry a size: once, few, many, or a class if the clone is expanded.

>NA|NA|TRBJ1-3|TRBV3-1/TRBV3-2
CASSQEGQGFGNTIYF
TGTGCCAGCAGCCAAGAGGGCCAGGGCTTCGGAAACACCATATATTTT
>NA|NA|TRBJ1-3|TRBV6-5
CASSLSGSGNTIYF
TGTGCCAGCAGTTTATCAGGGTCTGGAAACACCATATATTTT
>once|NA|TRBJ2-3|TRBV5-1
CASSPGWDTSTDTQYF
TGCGCCAGCAGCCCGGGCTGGGACACTAGCACAGATACGCAGTATTTT
>NA|TRBD1|TRBJ1-2|TRBV7-8
CASSADRVNYGYTF
TGTGCCAGCAGCGCGGACAGGGTAAACTATGGCTACACCTTC
>NA|NA|TRBJ1-6|TRBV24-1
CATSDPSGPLHF
TGTGCCACCAGTGACCCATCGGGACCCCTCCACTTT
>NA|NA|TRBJ2-7|TRBV7-2
CASSPPKGPEQYF
TGTGCCAGCAGCCCTCCGAAGGGGCCCGAGCAGTACTTC
>few|TRBD2|TRBJ2-3|TRBV28
CASSLWGTSGAYTQYF
TGTGCCAGCAGTTTATGGGGGACTAGCGGGGCTTATACGCAGTATTTT
>NA|TRBD1|TRBJ1-4|TRBV7-2
CASSQGQGRNEKLFF
TGTGCCAGCAGCCAAGGACAGGGTAGGAATGAAAAACTGTTTTTT
>NA|TRBD2|TRBJ2-7|TRBV28
CASSLGGTSTYEQYF
TGTGCCAGCAGTTTAGGGGGGACTAGCACCTACGAGCAGTACTTC
>NA|NA|TRBJ2-7|TRBV7-8
CASSLARQGRGEQYF
TGTGCCAGCAGCTTAGCAAGGCAGGGTAGAGGCGAGCAGTACTTC
>few|NA|TRBJ2-7|TRBV5-5
CASSYGQSGTEQYF
TGTGCCAGCAGCTACGGACAGTCCGGGACGGAGCAGTACTTC
>NA|NA|TRBJ1-2|TRBV7-8
CASSLGGTYGYTF
TGTGCCAGCAGCTTAGGCGGGACCTATGGCTACACCTTC
>NA|TRBD1|TRBJ1-1|TRBV27
CASTVTGGLWTEAFF
TGTGCCAGCACCGTGACAGGGGGCTTATGGACTGAAGCTTTCTTT
>NA|NA|TRBJ1-2|TRBV28
CASSDGMSSGGNHGYTF
TGTGCCAGCAGCGACGGAATGAGCTCTGGGGGCAATCATGGCTACACCTTC
>medium-sized|NA|TRBJ2-7|TRBV19
CASSPAGAYEQYF
TGTGCCAGTAGCCCCGCAGGGGCCTACGAGCAGTACTTC
>NA|TRBD1|TRBJ2-7|TRBV6-2/TRBV6-3
CASSSATGGYEQYF
TGTGCCAGCAGTTCAGCAACAGGGGGCTACGAGCAGTACTTC
>NA|TRBD2|TRBJ2-7|TRBV11-2
CASSQTSGGYEQYF
TGTGCCAGCAGCCAAACTAGCGGGGGTTACGAGCAGTACTTC
>few|NA|TRBJ2-7|TRBV29-1
CSVRTLSYEQYF
TGCAGCGTTCGGACACTCTCCTACGAGCAGTACTTC
>NA|NA|TRBJ2-7|TRBV5-6
CASSLGQSYEQYF
TGTGCCAGCAGCTTGGGACAGAGCTACGAGCAGTACTTC
>NA|TRBD2|TRBJ2-2|TRBV11-2
CASSSEVAGRLAGGTGELFF
TGTGCCAGCAGCTCAGAGGTGGCAGGACGACTAGCGGGAGGGACCGGGGAGCTGTTTTTT
>NA|TRBD1|TRBJ1-1|TRBV12-5
CASGPRTGVGDTEAFF
TGTGCTAGTGGACCTCGGACAGGGGTTGGAGACACTGAAGCTTTCTTT
>NA|TRBD2|TRBJ2-5|TRBV29-1
CSVDRTSGGLETQYF
TGCAGCGTTGATAGGACTAGCGGGGGGTTGGAGACCCAGTACTTC
>NA|TRBD1|TRBJ1-1|TRBV24-1
CAARGSNTEAFF
TGTGCTGCCAGGGGGAGTAACACTGAAGCTTTCTTT
>few|NA|TRBJ2-7|TRBV7-6
CASSLDRSYEQYF
TGTGCCAGCAGCTTAGATCGGAGCTACGAGCAGTACTTC
>NA|NA|TRBJ1-4|TRBV19
CASSPTRGEKLFF
TGTGCCAGTAGTCCTACGAGAGGGGAAAAACTGTTTTTT
>NA|TRBD2|TRBJ2-3|TRBV4-2
CASSQDGGGVPDTQYF
TGTGCCAGCAGCCAAGATGGCGGGGGGGTTCCCGATACGCAGTATTTT
>NA|TRBD2|TRBJ2-5|TRBV12-3/TRBV12-4
CASSLGLAEAQYF
TGTGCCAGCAGTTTAGGCCTAGCGGAGGCCCAGTACTTC